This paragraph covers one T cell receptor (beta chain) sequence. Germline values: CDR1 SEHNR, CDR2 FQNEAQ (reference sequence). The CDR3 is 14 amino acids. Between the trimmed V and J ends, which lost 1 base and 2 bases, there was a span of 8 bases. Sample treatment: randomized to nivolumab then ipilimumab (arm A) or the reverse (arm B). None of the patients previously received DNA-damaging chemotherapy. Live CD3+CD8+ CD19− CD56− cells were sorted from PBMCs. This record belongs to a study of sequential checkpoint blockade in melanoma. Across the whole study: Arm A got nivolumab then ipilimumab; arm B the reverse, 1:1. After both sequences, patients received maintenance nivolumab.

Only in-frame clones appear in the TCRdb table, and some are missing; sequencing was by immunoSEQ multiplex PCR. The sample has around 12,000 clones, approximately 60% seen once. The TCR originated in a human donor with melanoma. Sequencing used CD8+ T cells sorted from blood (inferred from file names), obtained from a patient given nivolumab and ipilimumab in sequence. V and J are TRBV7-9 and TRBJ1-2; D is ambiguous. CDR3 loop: CASSLDLSNYGYTF. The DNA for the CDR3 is TGTGCCAGCAGCTTAGATTTGTCGAACTATGGCTACACCTTC.